By proportion, the clone carrying this T cell receptor (beta chain) is medium-sized. Its specificity is not known. This sample stems from a study of liver allograft versus peripheral blood T cells. On the study more broadly: Repertoires of T cell receptors in transplanted livers were compared with recipients' peripheral blood repertoires.

Via MiXCR, TCRdb re-called the reads, giving one row per CDR3 protein. The table lists some 10,000 distinct CDR3 sequences, approximately 19% of them singletons. Study-wide results and caveats: Repertoires of T cell receptors that resided inside liver allografts reportedly differed from those in peripheral blood.

The CDR3 is 15 amino acids. Trimming took 5 bases from V and 6 from J; bases not matched to a gene: 9. Germline CDR1 reads MNHNS; CDR2 reads SASEGT. The sequence derives from a human patient who had a liver transplant. A share of the T cells may be of graft donor origin. J is TRBJ2-1 and V is TRBV6-1, with 8 bases aligning to TRBD2. The CDR3 spells CASSLSGSPLNEQFF. In DNA form, the CDR3 reads TGTGCCAGCAGTCTAAGCGGGAGTCCCCTCAATGAGCAGTTCTTC.